The rows below give T cell receptor beta chains drawn from one sample of a study of blood T cell repertoires in COVID-19. The protocol was immunoSEQ multiplex PCR, while the TCRdb copy is restricted to in-frame clones and leaves out a portion. This sample has under 55,000 clones, with approximately 79% found just once. Specimen: peripheral blood. The receptors were sampled from a man in his 70s with acute or convalescent COVID-19. Both conserved end residues are trimmed from each CDR3. A D gene is named only where the DNA matches it firmly. The size field is filled for only some rows; it gives once, few, many or a size class.

TRBD1,.,TRBV14,TRBJ1-1,ASSPWTGGSAEAF
.,.,TRBV6-4,TRBJ1-1,ASSDSSQGNTEAF
TRBD2,.,TRBV18,TRBJ2-3,ASSPSIAGVSETDTQY
.,.,TRBV19,TRBJ1-2,ASSSLTRANYGYT
TRBD1,few,TRBV29-1,TRBJ1-1,SVDRTGGGNTEAF
TRBD2,.,TRBV19,TRBJ2-3,ASSGLGTSGGVVSTDTQY
.,.,TRBV9,TRBJ2-1,ASSFDNRIQF
TRBD2,.,TRBV19,TRBJ2-2,ASRGGAGELF
TRBD1,.,TRBV6-5,TRBJ1-1,ATRQGANTEAF
TRBD2,.,TRBV18,TRBJ2-2,ASSPAGGDTGELF